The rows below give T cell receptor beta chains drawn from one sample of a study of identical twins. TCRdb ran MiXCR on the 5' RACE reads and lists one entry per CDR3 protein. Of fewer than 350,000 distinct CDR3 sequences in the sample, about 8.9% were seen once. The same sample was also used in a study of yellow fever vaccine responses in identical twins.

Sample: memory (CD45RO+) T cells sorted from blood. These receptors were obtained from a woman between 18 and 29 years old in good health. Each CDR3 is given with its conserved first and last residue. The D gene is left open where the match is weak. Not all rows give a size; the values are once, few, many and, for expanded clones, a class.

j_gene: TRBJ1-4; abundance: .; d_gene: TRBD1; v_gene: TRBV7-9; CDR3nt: TGTGCCAGCAGCCCGACAGGGGGGAGTGAAAAACTGTTTTTT; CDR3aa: CASSPTGGSEKLFF
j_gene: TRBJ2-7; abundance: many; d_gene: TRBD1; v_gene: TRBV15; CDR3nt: TGTGCCACCAGCAGAGATTTGGGACAGGCCTACGAGCAGTACTTC; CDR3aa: CATSRDLGQAYEQYF
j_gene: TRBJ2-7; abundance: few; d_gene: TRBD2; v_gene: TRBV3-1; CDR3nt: TGTGCCAGCAGCCAAAGGGGAATAGGACTAGCGATACACGAGCAGTACTTC; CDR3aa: CASSQRGIGLAIHEQYF
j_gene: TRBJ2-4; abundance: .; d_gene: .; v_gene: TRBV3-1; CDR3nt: TGTGCCAGCAGACCTACCGACCGAGCCAAAAACATTCAGTACTTC; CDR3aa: CASRPTDRAKNIQYF
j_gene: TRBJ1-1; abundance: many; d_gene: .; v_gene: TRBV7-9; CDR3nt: TGTGCCAGCGCCCAAGGGGGGGACACTGAAGCTTTCTTT; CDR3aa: CASAQGGDTEAFF
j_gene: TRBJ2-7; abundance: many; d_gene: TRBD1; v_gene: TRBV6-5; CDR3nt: TGTGCCAGCAGTTTCAGCGGGACAGGGCGATCCCCCATCTACGAGCAGTACTTC; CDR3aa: CASSFSGTGRSPIYEQYF
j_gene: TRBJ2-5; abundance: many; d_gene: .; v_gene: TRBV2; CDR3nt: TGTGCCAGCAACTTAGAGACCCAGTACTTC; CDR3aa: CASNLETQYF
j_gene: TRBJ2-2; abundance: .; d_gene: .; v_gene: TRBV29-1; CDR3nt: TGCAGCGTTCCCGCCCGAACCGGGGAGCTGTTTTTT; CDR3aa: CSVPARTGELFF
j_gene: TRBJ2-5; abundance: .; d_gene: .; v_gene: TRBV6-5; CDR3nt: TGTGCCAGCAGTTCAATCGGAACTAAACCCCAAGAGACCCAGTACTTC; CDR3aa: CASSSIGTKPQETQYF
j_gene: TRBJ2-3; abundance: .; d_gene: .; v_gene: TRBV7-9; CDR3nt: TGTGCCAGCAGCTTAACAGTTTTGGCTGATACGCAGTATTTT; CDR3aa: CASSLTVLADTQYF
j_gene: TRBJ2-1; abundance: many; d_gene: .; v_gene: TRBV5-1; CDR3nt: TGCGCCAGCAGCTTGGGTCCGGGAGCCTCCTACAATGAGCAGTTCTTC; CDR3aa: CASSLGPGASYNEQFF
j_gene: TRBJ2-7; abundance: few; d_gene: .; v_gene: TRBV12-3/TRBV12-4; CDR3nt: TGTGCCAGCAGCCCCCCGGGACGGACCTACGAGCAGTACTTC; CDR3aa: CASSPPGRTYEQYF
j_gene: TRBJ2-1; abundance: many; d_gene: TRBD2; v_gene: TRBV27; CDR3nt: TGTGCCAGCAGTTTAGTGGGTTCGGGGGGAACGACCAATGAGCAGTTCTTC; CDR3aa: CASSLVGSGGTTNEQFF
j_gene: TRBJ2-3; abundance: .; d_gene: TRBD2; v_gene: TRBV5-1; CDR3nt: TGCGCCAGCAGCTTGGCCTTGGCGGGAGGTGCAGATACGCAGTATTTT; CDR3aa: CASSLALAGGADTQYF
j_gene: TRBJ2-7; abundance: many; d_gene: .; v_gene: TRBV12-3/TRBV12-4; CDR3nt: TGTGCCAGCAGCCGACAGCGTTCCTACGAGCAGTACTTC; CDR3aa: CASSRQRSYEQYF
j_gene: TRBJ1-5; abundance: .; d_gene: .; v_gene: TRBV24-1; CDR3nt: TGTGCCACCAGTGAGCAGGGGCTATATCAGCCCCACCATTTT; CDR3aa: CATSEQGLYQPHHF
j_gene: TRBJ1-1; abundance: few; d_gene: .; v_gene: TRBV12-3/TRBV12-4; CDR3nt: TGTGCCAGCAGCTTGGAGACCGACCCAGTTCAACACACTGAAGCTTTCTTT; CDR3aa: CASSLETDPVQHTEAFF
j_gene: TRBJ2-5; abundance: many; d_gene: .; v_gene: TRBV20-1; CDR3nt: TGCAGTGCAGGATTAACGGGACCACTGCAAGAGACCCAGTACTTC; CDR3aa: CSAGLTGPLQETQYF
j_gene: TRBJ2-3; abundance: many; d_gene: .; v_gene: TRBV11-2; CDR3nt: TGTGCCAGCAGCCCGCGGATAGCGGCTAGCACAGATACGCAGTATTTT; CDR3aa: CASSPRIAASTDTQYF
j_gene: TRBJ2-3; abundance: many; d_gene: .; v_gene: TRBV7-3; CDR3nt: TGTGCCAGCAGCTTAACGGCGGGACTCACAGATACGCAGTATTTT; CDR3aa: CASSLTAGLTDTQYF
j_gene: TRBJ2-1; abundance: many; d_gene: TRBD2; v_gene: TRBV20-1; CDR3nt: TGCAGTGCTAGCGGACTAGCGGGAGTCTCCAATGAGCAGTTCTTC; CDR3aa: CSASGLAGVSNEQFF
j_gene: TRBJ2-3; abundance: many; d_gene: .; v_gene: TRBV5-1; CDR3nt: TGCGCCAGCAGCCGGGGAGGGACACTCACAGATACGCAGTATTTT; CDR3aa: CASSRGGTLTDTQYF
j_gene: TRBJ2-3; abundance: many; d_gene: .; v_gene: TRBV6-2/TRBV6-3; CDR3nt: TGTGCCACCCTCAGGGCTAGCACAGATACGCAGTATTTT; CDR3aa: CATLRASTDTQYF
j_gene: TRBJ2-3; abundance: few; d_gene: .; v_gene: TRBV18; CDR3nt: TGTGCCAGCTCGAACTCAGGGACTAGCACAGATACGCAGTATTTT; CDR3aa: CASSNSGTSTDTQYF
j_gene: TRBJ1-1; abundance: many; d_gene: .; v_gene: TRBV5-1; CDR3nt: TGCGCCAGCAGCTTAATCCCAGGAACAGGGAGCGCTGAAGCTTTCTTT; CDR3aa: CASSLIPGTGSAEAFF
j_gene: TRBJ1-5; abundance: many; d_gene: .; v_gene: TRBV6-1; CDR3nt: TGTGCCAGCAGTGCTGAACCGTTCCTTAATCAGCCCCAGCATTTT; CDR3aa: CASSAEPFLNQPQHF
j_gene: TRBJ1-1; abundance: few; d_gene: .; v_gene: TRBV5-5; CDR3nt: TGTGCCAGCAGCTTTAGGTATAGCCAGGGGTCCTCTGAAGCTTTCTTT; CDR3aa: CASSFRYSQGSSEAFF
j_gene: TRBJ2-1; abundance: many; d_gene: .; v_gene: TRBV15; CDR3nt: TGTGCCACCAGCAGAGATATTCTAGACCTCTACAATGAGCAGTTCTTC; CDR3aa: CATSRDILDLYNEQFF
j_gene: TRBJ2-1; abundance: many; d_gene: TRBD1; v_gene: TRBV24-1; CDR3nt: TGTGCCACCAGTGATACCGGGACAGGGGGGTCCCTATCCTACAATGAGCAGTTCTTC; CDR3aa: CATSDTGTGGSLSYNEQFF
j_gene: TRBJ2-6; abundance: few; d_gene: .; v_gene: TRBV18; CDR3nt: TGTGCCAGCTCACCACCACTAGGCGCTGGGGCCAACGTCCTGACTTTC; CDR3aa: CASSPPLGAGANVLTF
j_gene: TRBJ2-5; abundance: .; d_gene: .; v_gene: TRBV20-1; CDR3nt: TGCAGTGCCTGTGAGCGGGAGACCCAGTACTTC; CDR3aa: CSACERETQYF
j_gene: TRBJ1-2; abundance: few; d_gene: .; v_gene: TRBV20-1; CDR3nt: TGCAGTGCTAGCTCGGGGAGGGGCCCCTATGGCTACACCTTC; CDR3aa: CSASSGRGPYGYTF
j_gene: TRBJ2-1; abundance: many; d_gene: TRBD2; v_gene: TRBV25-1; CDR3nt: TGTGCCAGCAGTCGGGGGGGGGGCAATGAGCAGTTCTTC; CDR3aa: CASSRGGGNEQFF
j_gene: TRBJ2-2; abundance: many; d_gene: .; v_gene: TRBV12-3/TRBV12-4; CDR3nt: TGTGCCAGCGTTCAAGTGAACACCGGGGAGCTGTTTTTT; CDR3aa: CASVQVNTGELFF
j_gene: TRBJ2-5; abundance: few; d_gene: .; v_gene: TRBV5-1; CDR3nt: TGCGCCAGCAGGCAGGGAGAGACCCAGTACTTC; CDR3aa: CASRQGETQYF